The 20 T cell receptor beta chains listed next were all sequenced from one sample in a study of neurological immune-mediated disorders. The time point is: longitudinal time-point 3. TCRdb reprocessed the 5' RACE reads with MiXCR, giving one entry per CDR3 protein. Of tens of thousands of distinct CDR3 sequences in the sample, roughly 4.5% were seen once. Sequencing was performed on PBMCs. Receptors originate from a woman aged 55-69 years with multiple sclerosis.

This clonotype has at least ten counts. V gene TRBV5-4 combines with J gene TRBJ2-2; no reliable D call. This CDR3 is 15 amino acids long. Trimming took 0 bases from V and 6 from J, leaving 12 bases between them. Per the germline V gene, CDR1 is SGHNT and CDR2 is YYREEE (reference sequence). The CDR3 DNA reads TGTGCCAGCAGCTTGGGCCCCGACGTCTCCGGGGAGCTGTTTTTT. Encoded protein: CASSLGPDVSGELFF.

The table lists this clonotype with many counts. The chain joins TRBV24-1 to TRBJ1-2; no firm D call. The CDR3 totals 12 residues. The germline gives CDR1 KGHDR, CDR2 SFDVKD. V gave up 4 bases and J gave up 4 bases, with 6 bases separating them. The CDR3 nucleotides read TGTGCCACCAGTGAGCCAGTCTATGGCTACACCTTC. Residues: CATSEPVYGYTF.

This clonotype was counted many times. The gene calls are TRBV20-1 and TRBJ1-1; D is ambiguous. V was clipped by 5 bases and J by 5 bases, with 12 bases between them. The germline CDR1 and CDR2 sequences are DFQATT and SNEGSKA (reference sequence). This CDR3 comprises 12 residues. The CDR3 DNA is TGCAGTGCTCCTCCCTTGAGGACTGAAGCTTTCTTT. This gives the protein CSAPPLRTEAFF.

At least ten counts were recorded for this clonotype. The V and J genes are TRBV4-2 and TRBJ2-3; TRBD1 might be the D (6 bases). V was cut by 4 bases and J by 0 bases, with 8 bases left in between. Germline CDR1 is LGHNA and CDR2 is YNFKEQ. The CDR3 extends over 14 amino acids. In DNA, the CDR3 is TGTGCCAGCAGCCCCACAGGGAGCACAGATACGCAGTATTTT. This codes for CASSPTGSTDTQYF.

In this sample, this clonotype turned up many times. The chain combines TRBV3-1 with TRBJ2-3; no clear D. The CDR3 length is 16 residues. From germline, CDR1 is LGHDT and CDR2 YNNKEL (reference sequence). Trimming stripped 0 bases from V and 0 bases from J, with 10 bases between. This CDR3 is CASSQDNGVSTDTQYF. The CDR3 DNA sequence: TGTGCCAGCAGCCAAGATAATGGGGTGAGCACAGATACGCAGTATTTT.

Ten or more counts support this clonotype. The CDR3 is CASSLLGQVHEQYF. CDR3 DNA: TGTGCCAGCAGCTTACTGGGACAGGTCCACGAGCAGTACTTC. This chain uses TRBV7-9 with TRBJ2-7; 8 nucleotides match TRBD1. This CDR3 spans 14 amino acids. The ends lost 2 bases at V and 5 bases at J; junction bases unmatched: 5. Germline V gene lookup returns CDR1 SEHNR and CDR2 FQNEAQ (reference sequence).

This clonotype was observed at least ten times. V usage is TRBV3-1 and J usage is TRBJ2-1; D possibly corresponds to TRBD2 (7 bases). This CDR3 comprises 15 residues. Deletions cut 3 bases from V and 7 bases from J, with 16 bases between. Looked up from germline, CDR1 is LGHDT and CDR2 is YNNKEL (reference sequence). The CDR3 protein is CASSHKGGGANEQFF. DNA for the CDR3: TGTGCCAGCAGCCACAAAGGAGGGGGGGCAAATGAGCAGTTCTTC.

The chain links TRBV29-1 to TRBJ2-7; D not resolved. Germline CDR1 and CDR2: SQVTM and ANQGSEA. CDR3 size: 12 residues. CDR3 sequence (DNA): TGCAGTGCCAGACCCTGGACCCACGAGCAGTACTTC. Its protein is CSARPWTHEQYF.

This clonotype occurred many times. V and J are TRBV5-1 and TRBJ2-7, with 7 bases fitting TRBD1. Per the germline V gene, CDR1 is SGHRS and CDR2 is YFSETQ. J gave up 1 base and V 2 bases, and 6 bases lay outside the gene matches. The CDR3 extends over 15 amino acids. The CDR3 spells CASSFVTGISYEQYF. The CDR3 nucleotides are TGCGCCAGCAGCTTCGTGACAGGGATATCCTACGAGCAGTACTTC.

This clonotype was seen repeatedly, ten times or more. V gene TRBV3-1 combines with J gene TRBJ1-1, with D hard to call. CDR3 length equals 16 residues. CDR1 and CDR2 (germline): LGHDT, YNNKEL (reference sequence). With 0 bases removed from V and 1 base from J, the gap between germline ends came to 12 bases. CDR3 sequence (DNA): TGTGCCAGCAGCCAAGAGTCTCTACCTTCGAACACTGAAGCTTTCTTT. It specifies CASSQESLPSNTEAFF.

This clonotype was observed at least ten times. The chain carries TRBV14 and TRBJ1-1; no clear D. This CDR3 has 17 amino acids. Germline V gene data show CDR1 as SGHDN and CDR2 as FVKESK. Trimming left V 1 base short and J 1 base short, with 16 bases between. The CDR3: CASSQGNPFLRNTEAFF. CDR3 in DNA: TGTGCCAGCAGCCAAGGCAATCCTTTTCTACGGAACACTGAAGCTTTCTTT.

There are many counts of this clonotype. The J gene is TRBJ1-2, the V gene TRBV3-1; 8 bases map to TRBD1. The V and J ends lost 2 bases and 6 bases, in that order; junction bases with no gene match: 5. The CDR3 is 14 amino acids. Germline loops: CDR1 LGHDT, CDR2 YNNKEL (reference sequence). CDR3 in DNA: TGTGCCAGCAGCCAATTGGACAGGGTACATGGCTACACCTTC. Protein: CASSQLDRVHGYTF. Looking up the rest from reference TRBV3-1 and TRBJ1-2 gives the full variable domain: DTAVSQTPKYLVTQMGNDKSIKCEQNLGHDTMYWYKQDSKKFLKIMFSYNNKELIINETVPNRFSPKSPDKAHLNLHINSLELGDSAVYFCASSQLDRVHGYTFGSGTRLTVV.

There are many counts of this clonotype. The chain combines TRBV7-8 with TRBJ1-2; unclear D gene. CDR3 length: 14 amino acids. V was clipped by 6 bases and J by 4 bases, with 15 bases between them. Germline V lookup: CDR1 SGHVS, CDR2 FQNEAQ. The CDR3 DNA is TGTGCCAGCAGTCAAACAACAGCGTCCTATGGCTACACCTTC. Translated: CASSQTTASYGYTF.

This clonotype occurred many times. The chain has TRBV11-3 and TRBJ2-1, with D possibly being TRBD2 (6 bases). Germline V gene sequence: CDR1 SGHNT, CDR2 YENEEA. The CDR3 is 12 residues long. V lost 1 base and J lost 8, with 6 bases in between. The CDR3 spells CASSLAGDEQFF. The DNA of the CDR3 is TGTGCCAGCAGCTTAGCGGGGGATGAGCAGTTCTTC.

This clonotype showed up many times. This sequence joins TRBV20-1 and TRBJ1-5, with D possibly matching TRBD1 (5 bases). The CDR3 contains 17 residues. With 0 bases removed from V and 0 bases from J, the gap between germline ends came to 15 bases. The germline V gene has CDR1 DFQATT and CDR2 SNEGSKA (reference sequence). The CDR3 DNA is TGCAGTGCTAGAGATATAAGCAGGGCGGGTAGCAATCAGCCCCAGCATTTT. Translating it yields CSARDISRAGSNQPQHF.

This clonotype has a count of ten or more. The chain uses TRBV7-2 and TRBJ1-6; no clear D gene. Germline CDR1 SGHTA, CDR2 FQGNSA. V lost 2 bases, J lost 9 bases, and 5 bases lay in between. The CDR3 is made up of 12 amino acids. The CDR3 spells CASSLFLSPLHF. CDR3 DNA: TGTGCCAGCAGCTTATTTCTTTCACCCCTCCACTTT.

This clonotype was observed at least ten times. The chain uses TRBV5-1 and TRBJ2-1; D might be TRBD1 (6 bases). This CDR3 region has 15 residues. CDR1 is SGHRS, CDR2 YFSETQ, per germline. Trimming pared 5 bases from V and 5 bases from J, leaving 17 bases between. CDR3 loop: CASSTGQLLHNEQFF. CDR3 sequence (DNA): TGCGCCAGCAGTACAGGGCAACTCCTACACAATGAGCAGTTCTTC.

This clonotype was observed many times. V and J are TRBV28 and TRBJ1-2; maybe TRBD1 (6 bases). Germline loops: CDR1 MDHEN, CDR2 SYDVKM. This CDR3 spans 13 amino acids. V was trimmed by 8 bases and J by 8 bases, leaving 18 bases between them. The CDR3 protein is CASSSAGAGGYTF. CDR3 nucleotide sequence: TGTGCCAGCTCCTCTGCGGGGGCGGGGGGCTACACCTTC.

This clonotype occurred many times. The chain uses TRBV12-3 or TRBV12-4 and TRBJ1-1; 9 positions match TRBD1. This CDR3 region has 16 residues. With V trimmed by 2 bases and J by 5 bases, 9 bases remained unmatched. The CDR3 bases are TGTGCCAGCAGTTTAATCGGCACAGGGGGCGGTACTGAAGCTTTCTTT. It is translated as CASSLIGTGGGTEAFF.

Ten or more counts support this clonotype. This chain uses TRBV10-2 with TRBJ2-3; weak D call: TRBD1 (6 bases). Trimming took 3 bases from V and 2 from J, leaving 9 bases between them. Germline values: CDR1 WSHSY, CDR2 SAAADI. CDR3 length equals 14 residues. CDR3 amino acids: CASSERDNTDTQYF. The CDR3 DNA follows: TGCGCCAGCAGTGAACGGGACAACACAGATACGCAGTATTTT.